This TCR beta chain was captured by sequencing in a study of shared clonotypes between healthy human individuals. Germline V gene sequence: CDR1 MNHEY, CDR2 SMNVEV (reference sequence). CDR3 size: 15 residues. The V segment lost 3 bases and the J segment 9 bases; nucleotides outside the gene matches: 8. Genomic DNA of each subset was evenly split across several immunoSEQ plates. Each PCR replicate from the sorted subsets contained about 210 ng DNA, which is about 30,000 T cell genomes. Data came from immunoSEQ multiplex PCR; TCRdb stores just in-frame clones and leaves some out. This table has approximately 810,000 clones, around 92% appearing once. On this clone itself: Its antigen is not known.

Overall study findings and caveats: In contrast to clonotypes shared by all four donors, non-shared clonotypes had lower generation probabilities. Sequencing depth was expected to influence donor clonotype sharing.

CD45RO-negative, CCR7-selected cells formed the naive CD8 fraction, which excluded terminally differentiated effector memory CD45RA+ cells. Material: naive CD8+ T cells sorted from blood. This receptor was identified in a man younger than 45 in good health. This rearrangement joins TRBV27 to TRBJ2-1; 10 bases map to TRBD2. The CDR3 nucleotides are TGTGCCAGCAGTTTCAGCGGGAGGGCCAGGGTTGAGCAGTTCTTC. It is translated as CASSFSGRARVEQFF.